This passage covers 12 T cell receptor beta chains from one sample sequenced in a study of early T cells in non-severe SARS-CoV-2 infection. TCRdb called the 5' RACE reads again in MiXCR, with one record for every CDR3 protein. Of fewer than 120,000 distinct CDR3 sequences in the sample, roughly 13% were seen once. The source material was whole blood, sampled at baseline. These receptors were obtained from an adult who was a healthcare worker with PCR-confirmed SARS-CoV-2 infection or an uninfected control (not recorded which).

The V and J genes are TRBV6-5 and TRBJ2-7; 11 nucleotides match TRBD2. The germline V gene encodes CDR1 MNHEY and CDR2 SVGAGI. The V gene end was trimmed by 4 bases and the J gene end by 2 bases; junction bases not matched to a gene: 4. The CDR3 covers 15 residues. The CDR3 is CASSSPGLAAYEQYF. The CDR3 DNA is TGTGCCAGCAGTTCCCCGGGACTAGCGGCCTACGAGCAGTACTTC.

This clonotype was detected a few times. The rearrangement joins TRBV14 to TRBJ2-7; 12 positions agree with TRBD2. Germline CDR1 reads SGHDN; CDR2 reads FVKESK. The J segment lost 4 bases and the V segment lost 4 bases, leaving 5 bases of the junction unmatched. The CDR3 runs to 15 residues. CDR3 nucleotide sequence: TGTGCCAGCAGCCCAGGACTAGCGGGGATGTACGAGCAGTACTTC. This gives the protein CASSPGLAGMYEQYF.

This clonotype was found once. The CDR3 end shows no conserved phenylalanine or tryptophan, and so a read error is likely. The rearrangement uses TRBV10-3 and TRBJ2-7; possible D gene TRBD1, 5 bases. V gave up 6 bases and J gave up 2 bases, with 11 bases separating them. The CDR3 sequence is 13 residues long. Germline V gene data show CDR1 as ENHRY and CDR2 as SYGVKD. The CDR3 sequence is CAISPDSTYEQYS. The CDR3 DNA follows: TGTGCCATCAGCCCAGACAGTACCTACGAGCAGTACTCC.

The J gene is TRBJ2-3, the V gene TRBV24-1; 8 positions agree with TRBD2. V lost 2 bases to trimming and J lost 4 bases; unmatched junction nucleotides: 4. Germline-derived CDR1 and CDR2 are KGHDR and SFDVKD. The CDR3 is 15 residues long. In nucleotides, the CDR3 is TGTGCCACCAGTGATTCTGCGGGAGGCGCAGATACGCAGTATTTT. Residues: CATSDSAGGADTQYF.

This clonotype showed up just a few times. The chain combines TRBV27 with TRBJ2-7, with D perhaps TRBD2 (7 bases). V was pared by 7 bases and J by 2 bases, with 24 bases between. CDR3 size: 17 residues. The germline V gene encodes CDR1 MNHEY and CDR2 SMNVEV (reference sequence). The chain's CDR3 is CASTPSRGGGHTYEQYF. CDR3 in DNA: TGTGCCAGCACCCCCTCCCGCGGGGGCGGACACACCTACGAGCAGTACTTC.

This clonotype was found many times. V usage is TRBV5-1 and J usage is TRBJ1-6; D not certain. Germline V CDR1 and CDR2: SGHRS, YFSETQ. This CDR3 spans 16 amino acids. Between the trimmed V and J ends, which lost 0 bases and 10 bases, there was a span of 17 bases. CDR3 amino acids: CASSLAGAVMHSPLHF. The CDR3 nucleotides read TGCGCCAGCAGCTTGGCAGGCGCGGTGATGCACTCACCCCTCCACTTT.

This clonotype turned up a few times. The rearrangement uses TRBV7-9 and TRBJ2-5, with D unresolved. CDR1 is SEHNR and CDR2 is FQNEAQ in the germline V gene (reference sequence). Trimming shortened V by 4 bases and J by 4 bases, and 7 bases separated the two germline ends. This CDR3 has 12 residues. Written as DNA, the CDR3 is TGTGCCAGCAGCTCGGGCCCAGAGACCCAGTACTTC. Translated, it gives CASSSGPETQYF. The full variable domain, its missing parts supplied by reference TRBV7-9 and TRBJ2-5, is DTGVSQNPRHKITKRGQNVTFRCDPISEHNRLYWYRQTLGQGPEFLTYFQNEAQLEKSRLLSDRFSAERPKGSFSTLEIQRTEQGDSAMYLCASSSGPETQYFGPGTRLLVL.

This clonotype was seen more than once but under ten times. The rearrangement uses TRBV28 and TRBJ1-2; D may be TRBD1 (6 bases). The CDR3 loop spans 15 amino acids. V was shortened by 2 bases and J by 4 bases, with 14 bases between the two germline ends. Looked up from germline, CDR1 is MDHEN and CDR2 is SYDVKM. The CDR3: CASSLVEQGIYGYTF. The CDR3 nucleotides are TGTGCCAGCAGTTTAGTGGAACAGGGTATCTATGGCTACACCTTC.

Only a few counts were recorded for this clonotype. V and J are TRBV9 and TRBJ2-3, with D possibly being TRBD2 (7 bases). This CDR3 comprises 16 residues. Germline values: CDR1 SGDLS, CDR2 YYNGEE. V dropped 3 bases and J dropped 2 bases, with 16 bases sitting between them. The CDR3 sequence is CASSAGGGSFTDTQYF. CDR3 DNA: TGTGCCAGCAGCGCGGGCGGGGGCTCTTTCACAGATACGCAGTATTTT.

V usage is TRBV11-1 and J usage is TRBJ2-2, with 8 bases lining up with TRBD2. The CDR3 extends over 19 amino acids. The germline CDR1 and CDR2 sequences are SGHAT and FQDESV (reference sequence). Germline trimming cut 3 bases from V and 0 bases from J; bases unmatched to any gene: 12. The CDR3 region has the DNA TGTGCCAGCAGCTTCCCGGGACTAGAATCTGGATCGAACACCGGGGAGCTGTTTTTT. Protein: CASSFPGLESGSNTGELFF.

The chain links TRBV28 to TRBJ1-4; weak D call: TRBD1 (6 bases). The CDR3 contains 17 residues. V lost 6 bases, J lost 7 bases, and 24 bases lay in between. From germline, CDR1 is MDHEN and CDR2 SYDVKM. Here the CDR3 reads CASSQGRKGIKVEKLFF. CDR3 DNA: TGTGCCAGCAGCCAGGGGCGGAAGGGGATAAAAGTTGAAAAACTGTTTTTT.

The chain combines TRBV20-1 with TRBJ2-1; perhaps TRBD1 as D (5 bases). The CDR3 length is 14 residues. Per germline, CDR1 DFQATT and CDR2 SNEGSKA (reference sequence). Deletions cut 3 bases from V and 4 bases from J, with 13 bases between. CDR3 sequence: CSASRQGVYNEQFF. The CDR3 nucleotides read TGCAGTGCTAGTAGGCAGGGTGTTTACAATGAGCAGTTCTTC.